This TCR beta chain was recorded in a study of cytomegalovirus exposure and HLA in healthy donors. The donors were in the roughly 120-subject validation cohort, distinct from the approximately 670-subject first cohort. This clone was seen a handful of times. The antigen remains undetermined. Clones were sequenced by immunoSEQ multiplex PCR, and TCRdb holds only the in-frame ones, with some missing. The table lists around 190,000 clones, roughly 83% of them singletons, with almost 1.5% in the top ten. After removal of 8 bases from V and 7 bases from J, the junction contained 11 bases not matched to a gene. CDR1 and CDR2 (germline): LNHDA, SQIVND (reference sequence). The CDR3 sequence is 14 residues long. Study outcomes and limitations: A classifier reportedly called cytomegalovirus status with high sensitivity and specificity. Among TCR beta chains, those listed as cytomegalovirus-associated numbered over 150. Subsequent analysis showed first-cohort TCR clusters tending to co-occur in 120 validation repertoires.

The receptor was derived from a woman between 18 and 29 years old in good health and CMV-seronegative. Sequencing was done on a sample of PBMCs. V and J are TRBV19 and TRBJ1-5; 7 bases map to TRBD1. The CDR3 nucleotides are TGTGCCAGTGATCAGGGGGGAGTTAGCCAGCCCCAGCATTTT. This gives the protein CASDQGGVSQPQHF.